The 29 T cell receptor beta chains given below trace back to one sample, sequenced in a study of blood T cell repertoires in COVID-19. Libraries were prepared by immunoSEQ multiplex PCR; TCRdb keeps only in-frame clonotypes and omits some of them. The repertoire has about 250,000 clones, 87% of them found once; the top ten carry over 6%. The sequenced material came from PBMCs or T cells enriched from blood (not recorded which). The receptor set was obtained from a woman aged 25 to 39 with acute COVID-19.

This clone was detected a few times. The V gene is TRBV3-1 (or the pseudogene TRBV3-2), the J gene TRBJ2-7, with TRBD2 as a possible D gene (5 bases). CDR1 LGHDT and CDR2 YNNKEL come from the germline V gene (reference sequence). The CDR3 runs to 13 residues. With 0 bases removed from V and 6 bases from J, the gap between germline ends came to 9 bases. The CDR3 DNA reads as TGTGCCAGCAGCCAAGATCGGGGTCGCGAGCAGTACTTC. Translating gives CASSQDRGREQYF.

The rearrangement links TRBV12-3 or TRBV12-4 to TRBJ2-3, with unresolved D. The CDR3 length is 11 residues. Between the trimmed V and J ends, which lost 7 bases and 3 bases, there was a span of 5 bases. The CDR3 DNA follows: TGTGCCAGCACCCAAACAGATACGCAGTATTTT. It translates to CASTQTDTQYF.

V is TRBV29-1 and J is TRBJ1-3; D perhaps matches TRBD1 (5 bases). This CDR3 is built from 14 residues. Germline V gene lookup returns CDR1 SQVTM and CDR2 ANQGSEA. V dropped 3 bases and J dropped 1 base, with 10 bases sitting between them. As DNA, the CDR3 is TGCAGCGTTGAGGACACCCTTTCTGGAAACACCATATATTTT. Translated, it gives CSVEDTLSGNTIYF. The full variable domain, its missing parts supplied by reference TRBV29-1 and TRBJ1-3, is SAVISQKPSRDICQRGTSLTIQCQVDSQVTMMFWYRQQPGQSLTLIATANQGSEATYESGFVIDKFPISRPNLTFSTLTVSNMSPEDSSIYLCSVEDTLSGNTIYFGEGSWLTVV.

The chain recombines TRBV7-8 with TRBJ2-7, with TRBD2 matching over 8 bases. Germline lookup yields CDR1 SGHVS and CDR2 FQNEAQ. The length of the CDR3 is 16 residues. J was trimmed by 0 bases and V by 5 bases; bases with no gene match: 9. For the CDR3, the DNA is TGTGCCAGCAGCGCCCTGATAGCGGGGCACTCCTACGAGCAGTACTTC. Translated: CASSALIAGHSYEQYF. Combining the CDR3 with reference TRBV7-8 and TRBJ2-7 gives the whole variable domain GAGVSQSPRYKVAKRGQDVALRCDPISGHVSLFWYQQALGQGPEFLTYFQNEAQLDKSGLPSDRFFAERPEGSVSTLKIQRTQQEDSAVYLCASSALIAGHSYEQYFGPGTRLTVT.

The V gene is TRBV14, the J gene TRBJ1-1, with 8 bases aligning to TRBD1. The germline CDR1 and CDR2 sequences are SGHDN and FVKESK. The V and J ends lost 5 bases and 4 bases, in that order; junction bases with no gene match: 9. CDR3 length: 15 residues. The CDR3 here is CASSATGTGGTEAFF. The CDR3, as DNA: TGTGCCAGCAGCGCAACCGGGACAGGCGGCACTGAAGCTTTCTTT.

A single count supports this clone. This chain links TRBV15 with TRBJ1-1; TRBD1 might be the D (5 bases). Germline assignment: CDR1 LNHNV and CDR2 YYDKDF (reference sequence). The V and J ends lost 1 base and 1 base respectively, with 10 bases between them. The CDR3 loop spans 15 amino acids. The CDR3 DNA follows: TGTGCCACCAGCAGAGTAGGGGTTGGGAACACTGAAGCTTTCTTT. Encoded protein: CATSRVGVGNTEAFF.

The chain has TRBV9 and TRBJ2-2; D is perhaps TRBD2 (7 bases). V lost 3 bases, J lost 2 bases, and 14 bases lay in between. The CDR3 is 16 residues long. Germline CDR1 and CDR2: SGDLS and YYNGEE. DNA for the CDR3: TGTGCCAGCAGCGAGGGAGGGACACCTAACACCGGGGAGCTGTTTTTT. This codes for CASSEGGTPNTGELFF.

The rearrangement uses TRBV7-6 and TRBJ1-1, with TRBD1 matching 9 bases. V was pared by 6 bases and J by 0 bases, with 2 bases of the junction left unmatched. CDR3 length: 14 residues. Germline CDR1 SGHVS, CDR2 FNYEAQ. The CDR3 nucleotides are TGTGCCAGCAGAGACAGGGGGATGAACACTGAAGCTTTCTTT. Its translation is CASRDRGMNTEAFF.

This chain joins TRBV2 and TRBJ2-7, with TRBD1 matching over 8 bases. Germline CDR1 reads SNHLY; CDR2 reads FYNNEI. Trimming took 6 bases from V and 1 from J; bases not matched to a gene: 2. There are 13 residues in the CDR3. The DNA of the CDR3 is TGTGCCAGCAGAGACAGGGGTTCCTACGAGCAGTACTTC. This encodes CASRDRGSYEQYF.

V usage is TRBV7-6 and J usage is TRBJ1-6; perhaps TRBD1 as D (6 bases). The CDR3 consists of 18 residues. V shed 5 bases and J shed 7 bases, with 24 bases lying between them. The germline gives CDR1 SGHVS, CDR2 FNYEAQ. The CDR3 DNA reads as TGTGCCAGCAGCCCTCAGGCAACAGCGGGGGGCTGGAATTCACCCCTCCACTTT. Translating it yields CASSPQATAGGWNSPLHF.

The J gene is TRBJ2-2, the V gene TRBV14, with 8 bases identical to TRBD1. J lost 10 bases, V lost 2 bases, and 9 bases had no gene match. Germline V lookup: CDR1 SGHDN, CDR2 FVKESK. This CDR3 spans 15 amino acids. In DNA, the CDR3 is TGTGCCAGCAGCCAACCGACAGGGGCGCCGAAGGAGCTGTTTTTT. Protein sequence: CASSQPTGAPKELFF.

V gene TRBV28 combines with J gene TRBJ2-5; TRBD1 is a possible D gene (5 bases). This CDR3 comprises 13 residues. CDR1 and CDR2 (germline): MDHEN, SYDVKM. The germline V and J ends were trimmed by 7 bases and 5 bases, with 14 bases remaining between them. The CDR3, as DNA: TGTGCCAGCAAAGGGGCCTCCTCGGAGACCCAGTACTTC. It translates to CASKGASSETQYF.

The CDR3 DNA is TGTGCCAGCAGCGTAGGCTACCTCCCCTACAATGAGCAGTTCTTC. Protein product: CASSVGYLPYNEQFF. This chain uses TRBV9 with TRBJ2-1; no reliable D call. CDR1 SGDLS and CDR2 YYNGEE come from the germline V gene. The CDR3 is 15 residues long. Deletions cut 0 bases from V and 2 bases from J, with 9 bases between.

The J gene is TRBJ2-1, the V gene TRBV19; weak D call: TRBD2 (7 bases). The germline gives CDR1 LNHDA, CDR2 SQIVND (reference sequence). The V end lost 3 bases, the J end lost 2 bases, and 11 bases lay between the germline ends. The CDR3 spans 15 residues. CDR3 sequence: CASSIRGGPYNEQFF. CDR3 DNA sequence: TGTGCCAGTAGTATTAGGGGGGGTCCCTACAATGAGCAGTTCTTC.

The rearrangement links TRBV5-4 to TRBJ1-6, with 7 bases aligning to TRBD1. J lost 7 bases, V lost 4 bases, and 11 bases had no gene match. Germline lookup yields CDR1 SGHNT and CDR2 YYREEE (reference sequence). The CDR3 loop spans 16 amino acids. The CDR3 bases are TGTGCCAGCAGCGATAATCCGGGACAGAGGAATTCACCCCTCCACTTT. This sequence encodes CASSDNPGQRNSPLHF.

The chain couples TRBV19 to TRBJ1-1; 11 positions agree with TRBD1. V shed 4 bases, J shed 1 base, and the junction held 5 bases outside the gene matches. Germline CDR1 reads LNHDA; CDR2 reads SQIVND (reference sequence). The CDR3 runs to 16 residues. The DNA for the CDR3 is TGTGCCAGTAGTAAGGACAGGGGGCGCAGGAACACTGAAGCTTTCTTT. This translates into CASSKDRGRRNTEAFF.

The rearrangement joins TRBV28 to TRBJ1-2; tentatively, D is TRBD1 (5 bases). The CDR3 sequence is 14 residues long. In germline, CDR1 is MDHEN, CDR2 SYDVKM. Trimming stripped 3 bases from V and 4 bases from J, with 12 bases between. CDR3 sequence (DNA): TGTGCCAGCAGTTTCTCCGACAGTACCTATGGCTACACCTTC. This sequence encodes CASSFSDSTYGYTF.

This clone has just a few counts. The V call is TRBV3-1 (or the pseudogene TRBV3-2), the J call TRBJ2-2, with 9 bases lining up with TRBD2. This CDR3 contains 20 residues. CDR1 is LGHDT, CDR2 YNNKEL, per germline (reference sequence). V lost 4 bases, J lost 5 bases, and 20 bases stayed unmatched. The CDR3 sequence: CASSPQNGLGTSWPTGELFF. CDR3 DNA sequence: TGTGCCAGCAGCCCCCAGAACGGGTTAGGGACTAGCTGGCCAACCGGGGAGCTGTTTTTT.

CDR3 sequence (DNA): TGTGCCAGCAGCCCATCAGGGGTACATGGCTACACCTTC. Encoded protein: CASSPSGVHGYTF. The rearrangement links TRBV14 to TRBJ1-2; tentative D call: TRBD1 (6 bases). Germline V CDR1 and CDR2: SGHDN, FVKESK. V shed 4 bases and J shed 6 bases, with 12 bases lying between them. This CDR3 has 13 amino acids.

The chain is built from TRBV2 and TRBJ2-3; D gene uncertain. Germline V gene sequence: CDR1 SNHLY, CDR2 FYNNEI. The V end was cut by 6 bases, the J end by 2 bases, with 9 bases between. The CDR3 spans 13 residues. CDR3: CASRFTTTDTQYF. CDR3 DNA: TGTGCCAGCAGGTTCACTACCACAGATACGCAGTATTTT.

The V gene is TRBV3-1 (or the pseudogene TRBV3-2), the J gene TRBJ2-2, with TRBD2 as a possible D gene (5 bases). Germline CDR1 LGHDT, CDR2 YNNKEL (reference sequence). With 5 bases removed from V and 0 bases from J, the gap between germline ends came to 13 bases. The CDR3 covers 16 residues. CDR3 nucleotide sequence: TGTGCCAGCAGCGATATGACTACTTCGAACACCGGGGAGCTGTTTTTT. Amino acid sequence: CASSDMTTSNTGELFF.

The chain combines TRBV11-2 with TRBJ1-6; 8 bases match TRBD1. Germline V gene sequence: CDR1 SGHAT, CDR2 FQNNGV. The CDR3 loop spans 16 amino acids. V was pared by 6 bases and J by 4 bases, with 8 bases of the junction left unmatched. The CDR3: CASRRPGGPYNSPLHF. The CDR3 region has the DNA TGTGCCAGCAGGCGCCCAGGGGGCCCTTATAATTCACCCCTCCACTTT. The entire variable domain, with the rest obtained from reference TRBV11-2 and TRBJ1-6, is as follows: EAGVAQSPRYKIIEKRQSVAFWCNPISGHATLYWYQQILGQGPKLLIQFQNNGVVDDSQLPKDRFSAERLKGVDSTLKIQPAKLEDSAVYLCASRRPGGPYNSPLHFGNGTRLTVT.

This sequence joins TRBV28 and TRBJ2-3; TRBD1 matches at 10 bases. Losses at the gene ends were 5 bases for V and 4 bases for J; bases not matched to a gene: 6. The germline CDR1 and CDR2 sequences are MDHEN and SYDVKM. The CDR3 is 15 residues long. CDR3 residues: CASSGDRGRADTQYF. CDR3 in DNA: TGTGCCAGCAGTGGTGACAGGGGGCGGGCAGATACGCAGTATTTT.

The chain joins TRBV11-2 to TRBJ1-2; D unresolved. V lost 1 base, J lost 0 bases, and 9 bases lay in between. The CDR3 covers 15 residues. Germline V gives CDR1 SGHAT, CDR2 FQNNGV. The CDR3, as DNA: TGTGCCAGCAGCTTAGGCACGGGTTCTAACTATGGCTACACCTTC. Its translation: CASSLGTGSNYGYTF.

Here the CDR3 reads CASSIAPQAVAGVQPQHF. As DNA, the CDR3 is TGTGCCAGTAGTATAGCCCCACAGGCGGTAGCGGGAGTCCAGCCCCAGCATTTT. The gene calls are TRBV19 and TRBJ1-5; possibly TRBD1 for D (5 bases). The germline V gene has CDR1 LNHDA and CDR2 SQIVND (reference sequence). The CDR3 runs to 18 residues. With 1 base removed from V and 7 bases from J, the gap between germline ends came to 23 bases.

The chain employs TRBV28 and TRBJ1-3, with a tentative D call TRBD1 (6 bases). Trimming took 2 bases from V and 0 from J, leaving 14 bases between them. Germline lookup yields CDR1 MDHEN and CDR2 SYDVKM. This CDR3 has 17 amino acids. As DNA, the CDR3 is TGTGCCAGCAGTTTACGAGGACAGAGGAGCTCTGGAAACACCATATATTTT. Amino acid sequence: CASSLRGQRSSGNTIYF.

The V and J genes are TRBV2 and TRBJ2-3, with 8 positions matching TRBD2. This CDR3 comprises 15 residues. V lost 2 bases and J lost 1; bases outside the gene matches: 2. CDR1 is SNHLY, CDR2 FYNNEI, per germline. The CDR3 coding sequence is TGTGCCAGCAGTGAACTTAGCGGGGGCACAGATACGCAGTATTTT. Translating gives CASSELSGGTDTQYF.

The CDR3 spells CASSSLPGGTVTNYGYTF. The CDR3, as DNA: TGTGCCAGCAGCTCTCTCCCTGGGGGGACAGTTACTAACTATGGCTACACCTTC. The V and J genes are TRBV7-9 and TRBJ1-2; 7 bases map to TRBD1. J gave up 0 bases and V 4 bases, and 14 bases lay outside the gene matches. Looked up from germline, CDR1 is SEHNR and CDR2 is FQNEAQ (reference sequence). CDR3 length: 18 residues.

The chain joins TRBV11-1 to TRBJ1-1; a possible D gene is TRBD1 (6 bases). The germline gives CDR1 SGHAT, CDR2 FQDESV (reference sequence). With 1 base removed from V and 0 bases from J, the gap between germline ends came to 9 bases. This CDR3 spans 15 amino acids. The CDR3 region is CASSLDGGLNTEAFF. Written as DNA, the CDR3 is TGTGCCAGCAGCTTAGATGGGGGCCTGAACACTGAAGCTTTCTTT. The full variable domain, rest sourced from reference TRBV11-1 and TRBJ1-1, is EAEVAQSPRYKITEKSQAVAFWCDPISGHATLYWYRQILGQGPELLVQFQDESVVDDSQLPKDRFSAERLKGVDSTLKIQPAELGDSAMYLCASSLDGGLNTEAFFGQGTRLTVV.